These 18 T cell receptor beta chains were sequenced from one sample in a study of T-cell memory formation after mild COVID-19. TCRdb reanalysed the 5' RACE reads using MiXCR and keeps one entry per CDR3 protein. Among around 250,000 distinct CDR3 sequences listed, roughly 9.4% were seen once. Sequencing input: PBMCs or a T cell subset sorted from them (not recorded which). Receptors were obtained from a man aged 18 to 30 who had mild COVID-19 (a few samples of this study predate the infection). Cell type and time point are not known.

This clonotype has just a few counts. The rearrangement links TRBV19 to TRBJ1-1; D gene unclear. Trimming pared 7 bases from V and 8 bases from J, leaving 20 bases between. The CDR3 is made up of 14 amino acids. Germline V gene sequence: CDR1 LNHDA, CDR2 SQIVND (reference sequence). In DNA, the CDR3 is TGTGCCAGTAAGCGGGCCGGCCAATTGACCGAAGCTTTCTTT. Translation: CASKRAGQLTEAFF.

V usage is TRBV10-3 and J usage is TRBJ1-1, with TRBD1 matching 9 bases. The germline CDR1 and CDR2 sequences are ENHRY and SYGVKD. This CDR3 has 16 amino acids. Trimming removed 5 bases from V and 4 bases from J; junction bases left unmatched: 11. CDR3 sequence: CAISTLGQGIRTEAFF. The CDR3 DNA is TGTGCCATCAGTACGCTGGGACAGGGTATTCGCACTGAAGCTTTCTTT.

Only a few counts were recorded for this clonotype. This chain connects TRBV15 to TRBJ2-3; a possible D gene is TRBD2 (6 bases). CDR3 size: 13 residues. The germline V and J ends were trimmed by 11 bases and 0 bases, with 12 bases remaining between them. Germline CDR1 LNHNV, CDR2 YYDKDF (reference sequence). The CDR3 DNA follows: TGTGCCCTCCGGGACTTCAGCACAGATACGCAGTATTTT. This encodes CALRDFSTDTQYF. The entire variable domain, with the rest obtained from reference TRBV15 and TRBJ2-3, is as follows: DAMVIQNPRYQVTQFGKPVTLSCSQTLNHNVMYWYQQKSSQAPKLLFHYYDKDFNNEADTPDNFQSRRPNTSFCFLDIRSPGLGDTAMYLCALRDFSTDTQYFGPGTRLTVL.

This clonotype was observed a few times. The rearrangement joins TRBV4-3 to TRBJ1-2; D might be TRBD1 (5 bases). V was trimmed by 5 bases and J by 5 bases, leaving 21 bases between them. Germline CDR1 is LGHNA and CDR2 is YSLEER. The CDR3 loop spans 16 amino acids. This chain's CDR3 is CASSFNPGPSVYGYTF. The DNA for the CDR3 is TGCGCCAGCAGCTTCAACCCGGGACCGAGCGTTTATGGCTACACCTTC.

This clonotype was observed at least ten times. The rearrangement uses TRBV7-2 and TRBJ2-3; D not resolved. CDR3 length equals 14 residues. From germline, CDR1 is SGHTA and CDR2 FQGNSA. V was cut by 5 bases and J by 5 bases, with 14 bases left in between. The CDR3 nucleotides are TGTGCCAGCAGCCCGGCCCGGCGGCTAGATACGCAGTATTTT. Translating it yields CASSPARRLDTQYF.

This clonotype was seen a few times. The V and J genes are TRBV5-5 and TRBJ2-1, with a tentative D call TRBD1 (5 bases). This CDR3 is built from 15 residues. V was shortened by 4 bases and J by 1 base, with 12 bases between the two germline ends. Per germline, CDR1 SGHKS and CDR2 YYEKEE (reference sequence). The CDR3 loop is CASSPDRFSYNEQFF. The CDR3 DNA reads as TGTGCCAGCAGCCCCGACAGATTTTCCTACAATGAGCAGTTCTTC.

The rearrangement links TRBV7-9 to TRBJ1-2, with D unresolved. V was clipped by 5 bases and J by 2 bases, with 12 bases between them. This CDR3 has 14 residues. Germline V CDR1 and CDR2: SEHNR, FQNEAQ (reference sequence). The CDR3 bases are TGTGCCAGCAGCCCCCGGACGGAGAACTATGGCTACACCTTC. Protein: CASSPRTENYGYTF.

A few counts support this clonotype. This chain joins TRBV20-1 and TRBJ1-3; D is ambiguous. Germline CDR1 and CDR2: DFQATT and SNEGSKA (reference sequence). V lost 0 bases to trimming and J lost 0 bases, with 6 bases between them. The CDR3 is 14 residues long. The CDR3 loop is CSARDGSSGNTIYF. Written as DNA, the CDR3 is TGCAGTGCTAGAGATGGGAGCTCTGGAAACACCATATATTTT.

At least ten counts were recorded for this clonotype. The V gene is TRBV18, the J gene TRBJ2-5; D is perhaps TRBD1 (6 bases). The CDR3 is 14 amino acids. The germline CDR1 and CDR2 sequences are KGHSH and LQKENI. V lost 1 base and J 3 bases, leaving 9 bases between the germline ends. CDR3 DNA sequence: TGTGCCAGCTCACCACTGACAGGAGAAGAGACCCAGTACTTC. It encodes CASSPLTGEETQYF.

This clonotype was found many times. V is TRBV12-3 or TRBV12-4 and J is TRBJ1-1, with 12 bases that match TRBD1. CDR3 length equals 15 residues. V shed 1 base and J 4 bases; nucleotides not matched to a gene: 1. CDR3 amino acids: CASSLGDRGPTEAFF. The CDR3 DNA is TGTGCCAGCAGTTTAGGGGACAGGGGGCCCACTGAAGCTTTCTTT.

There are a few counts of this clonotype. The chain is built from TRBV9 and TRBJ1-1; D may be TRBD1 (6 bases). The ends were cut back, 0 bases at V and 0 bases at J, with 9 bases in the middle. The germline gives CDR1 SGDLS, CDR2 YYNGEE. The CDR3 has 15 amino acids. In nucleotides, the CDR3 is TGTGCCAGCAGCGTAGATCAGGGGATGAACACTGAAGCTTTCTTT. Translating it yields CASSVDQGMNTEAFF.

The rearrangement joins TRBV5-5 to TRBJ2-7; no clear D gene. Trimming pared 4 bases from V and 2 bases from J, leaving 13 bases between. Per germline, CDR1 SGHKS and CDR2 YYEKEE (reference sequence). The CDR3 is 14 amino acids. The CDR3 nucleotides read TGTGCCAGCAGCCCCATGCCTCAGACCTACGAGCAGTACTTC. It translates to CASSPMPQTYEQYF.

The chain uses TRBV19 and TRBJ2-7; D is undetermined. Per germline, CDR1 LNHDA and CDR2 SQIVND (reference sequence). Deletions cut 4 bases from V and 4 bases from J, with 11 bases between. The CDR3 has 13 residues. The CDR3 sequence: CASSRRDGYEQYV. In nucleotides, the CDR3 is TGTGCCAGTAGTAGAAGAGACGGATACGAGCAGTACGTC.

There are a few counts of this clonotype. The rearrangement joins TRBV3-1 to TRBJ2-1; D not resolved. CDR1 is LGHDT, CDR2 YNNKEL, per germline (reference sequence). Trimming left V 3 bases short and J 8 bases short, with 11 bases between. The CDR3 is made up of 13 amino acids. The CDR3 here is CASSQRRNDEQFF. Written as DNA, the CDR3 is TGTGCCAGCAGCCAGCGTCGGAACGATGAGCAGTTCTTC.

The chain uses TRBV24-1 and TRBJ2-1; 10 bases agree with TRBD2. After removal of 0 bases from V and 10 bases from J, the junction contained 11 bases not matched to a gene. Germline CDR1 reads KGHDR; CDR2 reads SFDVKD. The CDR3 is 17 residues long. CDR3 loop: CATSDLEIAGGRGEQFF. For the CDR3, the DNA is TGTGCCACCAGTGATTTGGAGATAGCGGGAGGCCGGGGAGAGCAGTTCTTC.

This clonotype was found a few times. This chain joins TRBV27 and TRBJ1-1; D is undetermined. Trimming left V 3 bases short and J 4 bases short, with 15 bases between. From germline, CDR1 is MNHEY and CDR2 SMNVEV (reference sequence). This CDR3 contains 15 residues. The CDR3 sequence is CASSFRPGLGTEAFF. DNA of the CDR3: TGTGCCAGCAGTTTTCGACCTGGACTTGGCACTGAAGCTTTCTTT.

This clonotype was observed a few times. The gene calls are TRBV7-6 and TRBJ1-2, with D possibly matching TRBD1 (5 bases). V lost 4 bases and J lost 2, with 17 bases in between. CDR1 is SGHVS and CDR2 is FNYEAQ in the germline V gene. The CDR3 runs to 16 residues. The CDR3 bases are TGTGCCAGCAGCTCGGACATTTTAGGGGCCAACTATGGCTACACCTTC. Translating gives CASSSDILGANYGYTF.

Only a few counts were recorded for this clonotype. The chain is built from TRBV7-2 and TRBJ1-1, with unresolved D. The V end was cut by 4 bases, the J end by 10 bases, with 19 bases between. The CDR3 length is 14 residues. CDR1 is SGHTA, CDR2 FQGNSA, per germline. The CDR3 DNA reads as TGTGCCAGCAGCTCGCCGACAAGACCGGGCCCAGCTTTCTTT. This gives the protein CASSSPTRPGPAFF.